This T cell receptor (beta chain) stems from a study of cytomegalovirus exposure and HLA in healthy donors. The wider study: T cells numbering about 200 million yielded around 120 million unique TCR beta sequences in an earlier analysis.

The primer mix had 60 Vbeta and 13 Jbeta primers. The data were produced by immunoSEQ multiplex PCR, yet TCRdb's version contains in-frame clones alone and is incomplete. The profile shows around 80,000 clones, about 68% of them singletons. With respect to this clone: Its antigen is not identified.

Points from the study as a whole: Later on, an analysis found that several of the most significant clusters appeared to be linked to common viral pathogens, which included parvovirus B19. Sequencing probably produced one cluster of sequence variants that were highly shared. Available immune exposure information covered CMV serostatus only.

The germline V and J ends were trimmed by 6 bases and 2 bases, with 13 bases remaining between them. Germline CDR1 is MNHNY and CDR2 is SVGAGI (reference sequence). This CDR3 is built from 15 residues. The rearrangement links TRBV6-6 to TRBJ2-2; weak D call: TRBD2 (5 bases). This sequence was found in a middle-aged man in good health and CMV-seropositive. Sequencing was done on a sample of PBMCs. The CDR3 reads CASRIRPGNTGELFF. The CDR3 coding sequence is TGTGCCAGCAGGATACGGCCGGGAAACACCGGGGAGCTGTTTTTT.